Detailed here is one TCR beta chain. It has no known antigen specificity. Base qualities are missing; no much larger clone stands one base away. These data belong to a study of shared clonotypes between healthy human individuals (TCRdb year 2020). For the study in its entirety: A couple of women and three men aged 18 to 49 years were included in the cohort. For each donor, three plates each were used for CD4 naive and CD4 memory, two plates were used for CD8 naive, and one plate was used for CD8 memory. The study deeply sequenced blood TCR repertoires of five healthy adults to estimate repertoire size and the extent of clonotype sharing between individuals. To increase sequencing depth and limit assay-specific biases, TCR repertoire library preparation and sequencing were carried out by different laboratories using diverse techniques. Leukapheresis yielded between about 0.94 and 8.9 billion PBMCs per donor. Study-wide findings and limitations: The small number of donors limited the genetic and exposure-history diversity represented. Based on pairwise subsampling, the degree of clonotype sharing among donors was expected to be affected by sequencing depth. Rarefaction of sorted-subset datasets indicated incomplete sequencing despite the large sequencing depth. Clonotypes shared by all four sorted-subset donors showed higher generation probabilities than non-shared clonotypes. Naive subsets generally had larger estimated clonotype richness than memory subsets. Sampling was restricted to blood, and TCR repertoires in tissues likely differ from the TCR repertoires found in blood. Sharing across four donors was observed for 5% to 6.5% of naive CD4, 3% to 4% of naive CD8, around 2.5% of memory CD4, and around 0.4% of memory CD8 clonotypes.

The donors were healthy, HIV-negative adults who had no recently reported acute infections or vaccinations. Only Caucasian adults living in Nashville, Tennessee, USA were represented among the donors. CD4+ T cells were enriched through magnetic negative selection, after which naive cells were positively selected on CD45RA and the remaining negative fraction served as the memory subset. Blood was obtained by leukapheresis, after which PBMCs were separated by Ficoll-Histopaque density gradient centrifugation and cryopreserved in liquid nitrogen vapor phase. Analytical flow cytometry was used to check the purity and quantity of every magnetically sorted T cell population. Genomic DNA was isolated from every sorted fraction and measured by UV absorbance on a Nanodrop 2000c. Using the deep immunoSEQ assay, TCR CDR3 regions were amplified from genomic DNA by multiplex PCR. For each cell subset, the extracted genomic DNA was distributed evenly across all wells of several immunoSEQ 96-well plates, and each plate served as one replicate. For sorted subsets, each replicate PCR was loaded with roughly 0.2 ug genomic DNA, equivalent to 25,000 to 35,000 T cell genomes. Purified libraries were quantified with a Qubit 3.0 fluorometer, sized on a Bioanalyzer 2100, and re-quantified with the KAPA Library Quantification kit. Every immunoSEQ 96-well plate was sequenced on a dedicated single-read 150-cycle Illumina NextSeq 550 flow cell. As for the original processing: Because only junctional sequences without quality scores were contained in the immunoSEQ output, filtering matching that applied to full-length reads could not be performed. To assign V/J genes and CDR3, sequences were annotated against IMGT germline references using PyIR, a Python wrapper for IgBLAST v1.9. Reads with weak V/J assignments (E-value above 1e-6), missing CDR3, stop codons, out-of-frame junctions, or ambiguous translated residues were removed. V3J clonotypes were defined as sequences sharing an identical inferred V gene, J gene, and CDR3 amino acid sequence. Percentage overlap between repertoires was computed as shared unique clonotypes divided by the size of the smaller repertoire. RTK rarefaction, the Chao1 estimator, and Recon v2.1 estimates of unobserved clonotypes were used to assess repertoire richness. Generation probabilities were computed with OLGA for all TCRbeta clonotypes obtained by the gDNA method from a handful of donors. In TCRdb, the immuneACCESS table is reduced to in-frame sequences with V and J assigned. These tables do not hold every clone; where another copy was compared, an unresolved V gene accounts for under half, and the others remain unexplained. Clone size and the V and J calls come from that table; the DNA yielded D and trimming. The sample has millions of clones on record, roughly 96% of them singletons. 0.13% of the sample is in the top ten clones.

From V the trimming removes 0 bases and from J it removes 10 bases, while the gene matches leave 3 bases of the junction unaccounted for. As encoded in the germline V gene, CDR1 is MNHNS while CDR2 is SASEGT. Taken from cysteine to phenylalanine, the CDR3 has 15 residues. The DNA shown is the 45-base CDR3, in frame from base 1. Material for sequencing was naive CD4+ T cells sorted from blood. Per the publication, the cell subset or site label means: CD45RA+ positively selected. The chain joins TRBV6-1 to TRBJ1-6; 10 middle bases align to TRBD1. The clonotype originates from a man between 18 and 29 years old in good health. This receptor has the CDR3 CASSEAGTGVSPLHF. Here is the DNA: TGTGCCAGCAGTGAAGCCGGGACAGGGGTATCACCCCTCCACTTT.